These 13 T cell receptor beta chains originate from one sample sequenced in a study of cytomegalovirus exposure and HLA in healthy donors. TCRdb's table, derived via immunoSEQ multiplex PCR, lists solely in-frame clones and lacks some. The sample has 45,000 to 65,000 clones; more than 80% are singletons. The sequencing sample was made of PBMCs. All receptors derive from a man younger than 35 in good health and CMV-seronegative.

This clone was picked up one time. The chain employs TRBV28 and TRBJ2-3; D is ambiguous. Germline V gene lookup returns CDR1 MDHEN and CDR2 SYDVKM. Trimming stripped 6 bases from V and 3 bases from J, with 7 bases between. The CDR3 contains 12 residues. The CDR3 protein is CASSPETDTQYF. CDR3 bases: TGTGCCAGCAGCCCGGAGACAGATACGCAGTATTTT.

This chain uses TRBV29-1 with TRBJ2-5; 10 nucleotides agree with TRBD1. The CDR3 spans 12 residues. The germline gives CDR1 SQVTM, CDR2 ANQGSEA. Trimming cost V 5 bases and J 5 bases; bases outside gene matches: 2. CDR3 sequence reads: CSVPDRGETQYF. The CDR3 nucleotides read TGCAGCGTTCCGGACAGGGGGGAGACCCAGTACTTC.

This clone has a single count. This sequence joins TRBV18 and TRBJ2-6, with a tentative D call TRBD1 (5 bases). V shed 6 bases and J shed 0 bases, with 21 bases lying between them. The CDR3 sequence is 19 residues long. The germline V gene encodes CDR1 KGHSH and CDR2 LQKENI. The CDR3 bases are TGTGCCAGCTCCATAAGGGTCCGGACATACTCCTCTGGGGCCAACGTCCTGACTTTC. Amino acids: CASSIRVRTYSSGANVLTF. Combining the CDR3 with reference TRBV18 and TRBJ2-6 gives the whole variable domain NAGVMQNPRHLVRRRGQEARLRCSPMKGHSHVYWYRQLPEEGLKFMVYLQKENIIDESGMPKERFSAEFPKEGPSILRIQQVVRGDSAAYFCASSIRVRTYSSGANVLTFGAGSRLTVL.

V usage is TRBV30 and J usage is TRBJ2-5; TRBD2 might be the D (5 bases). The germline V and J ends were trimmed by 5 bases and 9 bases, with 13 bases remaining between them. The CDR3 covers 11 residues. CDR1 and CDR2 (germline): GTSNPN, SVGIG (reference sequence). The CDR3: CAWDKGAAQYF. In DNA form, the CDR3 reads TGTGCCTGGGACAAGGGAGCGGCCCAGTACTTC.

The chain joins TRBV7-2 to TRBJ2-1; 7 nucleotides match TRBD2. V was pared by 1 base and J by 3 bases, with 6 bases of the junction left unmatched. Germline CDR1 and CDR2: SGHTA and FQGNSA. CDR3 length: 16 residues. The CDR3 reads CASSLGGSGFYNEQFF. CDR3 sequence (DNA): TGTGCCAGCAGCTTAGGGGGTAGCGGGTTCTACAATGAGCAGTTCTTC.

The chain has TRBV28 and TRBJ1-1, with a tentative D call TRBD1 (5 bases). Trimming took off 2 bases at V and 0 bases at J, with 10 bases between the two ends. Germline CDR1 MDHEN, CDR2 SYDVKM. The CDR3 runs to 15 residues. The CDR3 sequence is CASSLRTLMNTEAFF. Here the CDR3 DNA reads TGTGCCAGCAGTTTAAGGACACTTATGAACACTGAAGCTTTCTTT.

The V call is TRBV28, the J call TRBJ1-3; 7 bases match TRBD1. CDR3 length equals 13 residues. V lost 6 bases and J lost 8; bases outside the gene matches: 7. The germline V gene has CDR1 MDHEN and CDR2 SYDVKM. CDR3 loop: CASSWNRGHTIYF. CDR3 coding DNA: TGTGCCAGCAGCTGGAACAGGGGACACACCATATATTTT.

CDR3 coding DNA: TGTGCCAGCAGCGCGCCCCGGGTCCTCTCCTACAATGAGCAGTTCTTC. It translates to CASSAPRVLSYNEQFF. The chain uses TRBV5-4 and TRBJ2-1; D uncertain. Germline CDR1 is SGHNT and CDR2 is YYREEE (reference sequence). Trimming took 4 bases from V and 0 from J, leaving 14 bases between them. This CDR3 region has 16 residues.

The chain carries TRBV21-1 and TRBJ2-7; no DNA check was done on the table's D call, TRBD1. TRBV21-1 is a recognized pseudogene. The CDR3 runs to 14 residues. The CDR3 nucleotides read TGTGCCAGCAGACCTTTCGGACAGGCCTACGAGCAGTACTTC. Translated: CASRPFGQAYEQYF.

This chain joins TRBV5-1 and TRBJ1-5, with 7 bases identical to TRBD1. V trimming: 4 bases; J trimming: 5 bases; junction bases outside the gene matches: 9. The germline CDR1 and CDR2 sequences are SGHRS and YFSETQ. The CDR3 runs 15 residues. The CDR3 DNA follows: TGCGCCAGCAGCGTAGAGGGGGCTGGGTATCAGCCCCAGCATTTT. It yields the protein CASSVEGAGYQPQHF.

The chain is built from TRBV28 and TRBJ2-4; 10 bases map to TRBD1. The CDR3 is 17 amino acids. J lost 3 bases, V lost 3 bases, and 8 bases had no gene match. Germline-derived CDR1 and CDR2 are MDHEN and SYDVKM. In DNA form, the CDR3 reads TGTGCCAGCAGTTTGGTTGGGACAGGGGTTAGCAAAAACATTCAGTACTTC. This encodes CASSLVGTGVSKNIQYF.

CDR3 sequence: CASSFLSGRGTYEQYF. The CDR3 nucleotides read TGTGCCAGCAGTTTTCTCAGCGGGAGAGGGACCTACGAGCAGTACTTC. V gene TRBV28 combines with J gene TRBJ2-7; 8 bases fit TRBD2. CDR1 is MDHEN, CDR2 SYDVKM, per germline. This CDR3 has 16 residues. Trimming removed 3 bases from V and 2 bases from J; junction bases left unmatched: 9.

V and J are TRBV30 and TRBJ1-3; D possibly corresponds to TRBD1 (6 bases). Germline assignment: CDR1 GTSNPN and CDR2 SVGIG (reference sequence). Trimming cost V 5 bases and J 8 bases, with 13 bases left between them. The length of the CDR3 is 12 residues. In DNA form, the CDR3 reads TGTGCCTGGGGCCCACAGGGTTACACCATATATTTT. Encoded protein: CAWGPQGYTIYF. The entire variable domain, with the rest obtained from reference TRBV30 and TRBJ1-3, is as follows: SQTIHQWPATLVQPVGSPLSLECTVEGTSNPNLYWYRQAAGRGLQLLFYSVGIGQISSEVPQNLSASRPQDRQFILSSKKLLLSDSGFYLCAWGPQGYTIYFGEGSWLTVV.